This T cell receptor beta chain is from a study of blood T cell repertoires in COVID-19. Study background: Sample material is recorded as cDNA or gDNA derived from T cells, B-cell-depleted T cells, or PBMCs.

Germline CDR1 reads SGHVS; CDR2 reads FQNEAQ. V shed 4 bases and J shed 0 bases, with 16 bases lying between them. The CDR3 consists of 17 residues. The method was immunoSEQ multiplex PCR; TCRdb's version includes in-frame clones alone and lacks a portion of them. The table lists approximately 300,000 clones, roughly 90% of them singletons. The sample consisted of peripheral blood. The J gene is TRBJ1-5, the V gene TRBV7-8, with a weak D call TRBD1 (5 bases). The clonotype comes from a woman in her 30s with COVID-19, enrolled during active disease. CDR3 sequence reads: CASSSRVGPDSNQPQHF. For the CDR3, the DNA is TGTGCCAGCAGCTCTAGGGTGGGGCCAGATAGCAATCAGCCCCAGCATTTT.